Listed here are 30 T cell receptor beta chains from one sample, sequenced in a study of identifying expanded T cells in peripheral blood (dated by TCRdb to 2018 to 2020). The library was made by the immunoSEQ multiplex PCR assay. Sourced from immuneACCESS, this table was stored by TCRdb with only in-frame sequences that have V and J called. A share of the clones is absent; for the studies checked, an unresolved V gene accounts for under half, and the remainder has no known explanation. For this sample there are 90,000 or so clones; more than 75% appear just once. Around 17% of the sample is held by the ten biggest clonotypes. Sequencing input: blood. All receptors come from a person aged 18 to 69 in good health.

Relative to its sample, this clone is large. The gene calls are TRBV4-3 and TRBJ1-4; 7 bases align to TRBD1. The V and J ends lost 3 bases and 8 bases, in that order; junction bases with no gene match: 6. Per germline, CDR1 LGHNA and CDR2 YSLEER. The CDR3 is made up of 14 amino acids. CDR3 coding DNA: TGCGCCAGCAGCCAGGACACAGGGGACGAAAAACTGTTTTTT. This gives the protein CASSQDTGDEKLFF.

The gene calls are TRBV27 and TRBJ1-6; 11 nucleotides match TRBD1. Germline V gives CDR1 MNHEY, CDR2 SMNVEV (reference sequence). With 5 bases clipped from V and 8 bases from J, the junction kept 8 bases outside the gene matches. There are 16 residues in the CDR3. The CDR3 DNA sequence: TGTGCCAGCAGTCCATGGACAGGGGGCTTTTATTCACCCCTCCACTTT. Its translation: CASSPWTGGFYSPLHF.

This chain uses TRBV19 with TRBJ2-5; D possibly matches TRBD1 or TRBD2 (6 bases each). V lost 5 bases and J lost 2, with 15 bases in between. The germline V gene has CDR1 LNHDA and CDR2 SQIVND (reference sequence). This CDR3 comprises 15 residues. CDR3: CASSRLEGGQETQYF. CDR3 bases: TGTGCCAGTAGTCGCCTGGAGGGGGGTCAAGAGACCCAGTACTTC.

This clone was recorded only once. V gene TRBV10-3 combines with J gene TRBJ2-7; 10 bases are shared with TRBD1. Germline CDR1 reads ENHRY; CDR2 reads SYGVKD. The CDR3 covers 13 residues. V trimming: 10 bases; J trimming: 5 bases; junction bases outside the gene matches: 8. CDR3 in amino acids: CATNTGTGDEQYF. The CDR3 DNA reads as TGTGCCACCAACACCGGGACAGGGGACGAGCAGTACTTC.

The chain recombines TRBV13 with TRBJ2-5; 11 positions agree with TRBD1. After removal of 8 bases from V and 1 base from J, the junction contained 3 bases not matched to a gene. The CDR3 sequence is 14 residues long. Germline CDR1 and CDR2: PRHDT and FYEKMQ (reference sequence). This CDR3 reads CASCGQGAQETQYF. Here the CDR3 DNA reads TGTGCCAGCTGCGGACAGGGGGCCCAAGAGACCCAGTACTTC.

The J gene is TRBJ2-5, the V gene TRBV7-6; D assignment may be TRBD1 or TRBD2 (6 bases each). CDR3 length: 13 amino acids. From germline, CDR1 is SGHVS and CDR2 FNYEAQ. The germline V and J ends were trimmed by 5 bases and 9 bases, with 16 bases remaining between them. The CDR3 spells CASSTLDGGPQYF. In nucleotides, the CDR3 is TGTGCCAGCAGCACCCTGGATGGGGGGCCCCAGTACTTC.

The chain joins TRBV4-1 to TRBJ1-2, with D unclear. The V and J ends lost 0 bases and 2 bases respectively, with 13 bases between them. Germline CDR1 MGHRA, CDR2 YSYEKL. The CDR3 runs 16 residues. CDR3: CASSQDRGLVNYGYTF. CDR3 DNA: TGCGCCAGCAGCCAAGATCGCGGATTGGTAAACTATGGCTACACCTTC.

The chain carries TRBV18 and TRBJ2-7; 7 bases align to TRBD2. V gave up 3 bases and J gave up 6 bases; unmatched junction bases: 8. Germline lookup yields CDR1 KGHSH and CDR2 LQKENI. This CDR3 has 14 amino acids. The CDR3 bases are TGTGCCAGCTCACCCACCAGCGGGGTTAGCGAGCAGTACTTC. It encodes CASSPTSGVSEQYF.

The rearrangement links TRBV6-6 to TRBJ2-7, with TRBD2 matching over 11 bases. V trimming: 0 bases; J trimming: 3 bases; junction bases outside the gene matches: 1. The CDR3 totals 15 residues. CDR1 and CDR2 from the germline V gene are MNHNY and SVGAGI (reference sequence). The CDR3 DNA sequence: TGTGCCAGCAGTTACTCAACTAGCGGGGGCTACGAGCAGTACTTC. Translated: CASSYSTSGGYEQYF.

The CDR3 region is CASSIDGTAELYGYTF. The CDR3, as DNA: TGTGCCAGTAGTATAGACGGGACAGCTGAGTTATATGGCTACACCTTC. The chain recombines TRBV19 with TRBJ1-2; 7 bases align to TRBD1. The length of the CDR3 is 16 residues. The V gene's germline CDR1 is LNHDA and CDR2 SQIVND (reference sequence). V lost 0 bases and J lost 5; bases outside the gene matches: 9.

The gene calls are TRBV4-1 and TRBJ2-6; possible D gene TRBD1, 6 bases. Looked up from germline, CDR1 is MGHRA and CDR2 is YSYEKL. The CDR3 is made up of 15 amino acids. V lost 6 bases and J lost 4, with 13 bases in between. Written as DNA, the CDR3 is TGCGCCAGCAGTAGAACAGGGATCGGGGCCAACGTCCTGACTTTC. It is translated as CASSRTGIGANVLTF.

This chain uses TRBV6-5 with TRBJ2-5; D is perhaps TRBD1 or TRBD2 (5 bases each). Germline CDR1 is MNHEY and CDR2 is SVGAGI. The CDR3 contains 11 residues. V lost 2 bases to trimming and J lost 7 bases, with 5 bases between them. CDR3 region: CASSYGGTQYF. The DNA of the CDR3 is TGTGCCAGCAGTTACGGGGGGACCCAGTACTTC.

The rearrangement joins TRBV11-2 to TRBJ2-3; D is ambiguous. CDR1 is SGHAT, CDR2 FQNNGV, per germline. This CDR3 region has 15 residues. With 0 bases removed from V and 4 bases from J, the gap between germline ends came to 11 bases. The CDR3 region has the DNA TGTGCCAGCAGCTTAGATCTAGGGTTTCCAGATACGCAGTATTTT. Translated: CASSLDLGFPDTQYF. The whole variable domain, remainder taken from reference TRBV11-2 and TRBJ2-3, is EAGVAQSPRYKIIEKRQSVAFWCNPISGHATLYWYQQILGQGPKLLIQFQNNGVVDDSQLPKDRFSAERLKGVDSTLKIQPAKLEDSAVYLCASSLDLGFPDTQYFGPGTRLTVL.

The gene calls are TRBV4-3 and TRBJ2-5; D is perhaps TRBD1 (6 bases). Trimming cost V 0 bases and J 2 bases, with 10 bases left between them. This CDR3 is built from 15 residues. Germline CDR1 LGHNA, CDR2 YSLEER. The CDR3, as DNA: TGCGCCAGCAGCCAAGAGGCCCAGGGGCAAGAGACCCAGTACTTC. It codes for CASSQEAQGQETQYF.

This clone has just a few counts. The chain uses TRBV15 and TRBJ2-1; D is possibly TRBD2 (7 bases). Germline assignment: CDR1 LNHNV and CDR2 YYDKDF (reference sequence). Trimming stripped 0 bases from V and 7 bases from J, with 16 bases between. This CDR3 has 16 residues. In nucleotides, the CDR3 is TGTGCCACCAGCAGAGATTGGAGGGGGGGCCGGAATGAGCAGTTCTTC. This gives the protein CATSRDWRGGRNEQFF.

The J gene is TRBJ1-1, the V gene TRBV10-3, with D perhaps matching TRBD1 (6 bases). The germline CDR1 and CDR2 sequences are ENHRY and SYGVKD. V lost 0 bases to trimming and J lost 2 bases, with 16 bases between them. The length of the CDR3 is 17 residues. As DNA, the CDR3 is TGTGCCATCAGTGAGTCCCTGGGGGCAGGTGTCAACACTGAAGCTTTCTTT. This codes for CAISESLGAGVNTEAFF.

The V call is TRBV12-5, the J call TRBJ1-4; D is possibly TRBD1 (6 bases). Germline CDR1 reads LGHNT; CDR2 reads FRNRAP. V shed 2 bases and J shed 8 bases, with 12 bases lying between them. This CDR3 comprises 14 residues. The CDR3 DNA follows: TGTGCTAGTGGTTTGTTCACAGGGCGGGAAAAACTGTTTTTT. It encodes CASGLFTGREKLFF.

V is TRBV27 and J is TRBJ1-5; D is perhaps TRBD1 (5 bases). The germline V gene encodes CDR1 MNHEY and CDR2 SMNVEV (reference sequence). The CDR3 covers 18 residues. The germline V and J ends were trimmed by 5 bases and 0 bases, with 20 bases remaining between them. CDR3 loop: CASSPDLGRVNSNQPQHF. The CDR3 nucleotides read TGTGCCAGCAGTCCCGACCTGGGCAGGGTAAATAGCAATCAGCCCCAGCATTTT.

The J gene is TRBJ1-1, the V gene TRBV4-3, with D maybe TRBD1 (5 bases). This CDR3 contains 14 residues. The germline V and J ends were trimmed by 0 bases and 7 bases, with 12 bases remaining between them. Germline CDR1 and CDR2: LGHNA and YSLEER. CDR3 sequence: CASSQEGRASEAFF. CDR3 DNA sequence: TGCGCCAGCAGCCAAGAGGGCAGGGCTAGTGAAGCTTTCTTT.

The chain joins TRBV7-9 to TRBJ2-7, with 7 positions matching TRBD1. The CDR3 spans 16 residues. V was clipped by 5 bases and J by 2 bases; unmatched bases: 12. Per the germline V gene, CDR1 is SEHNR and CDR2 is FQNEAQ (reference sequence). Here the CDR3 DNA reads TGTGCCAGCAGCCCTAGACAGGGCGAGGATACCTACGAGCAGTACTTC. This translates into CASSPRQGEDTYEQYF.

J is TRBJ2-3 and V is TRBV13; D call uncertain. V was cut by 4 bases and J by 2 bases, with 16 bases left in between. The CDR3 sequence is 16 residues long. Germline loops: CDR1 PRHDT, CDR2 FYEKMQ (reference sequence). This CDR3 is CASSSLVSGYTDTQYF. The CDR3 region has the DNA TGTGCCAGCAGCTCCCTGGTATCAGGTTACACAGATACGCAGTATTTT.

The J gene is TRBJ1-5, the V gene TRBV2; no clear D gene. V lost 0 bases to trimming and J lost 4 bases, with 10 bases between them. The V gene's germline CDR1 is SNHLY and CDR2 FYNNEI. This CDR3 region has 15 residues. DNA of the CDR3: TGTGCCAGCAGTGAAGCGCGAGGCCGGAATCAGCCCCAGCATTTT. As protein: CASSEARGRNQPQHF.

V usage is TRBV19 and J usage is TRBJ1-4; no clear D gene. V lost 2 bases and J 7 bases, leaving 8 bases between the germline ends. This CDR3 has 13 amino acids. CDR1 is LNHDA, CDR2 SQIVND, per germline (reference sequence). CDR3 protein: CASSILGPEKLFF. Written as DNA, the CDR3 is TGTGCCAGTAGTATATTAGGACCTGAAAAACTGTTTTTT. The entire variable domain, with the rest obtained from reference TRBV19 and TRBJ1-4, is as follows: DGGITQSPKYLFRKEGQNVTLSCEQNLNHDAMYWYRQDPGQGLRLIYYSQIVNDFQKGDIAEGYSVSREKKESFPLTVTSAQKNPTAFYLCASSILGPEKLFFGSGTQLSVL.

V gene TRBV5-1 combines with J gene TRBJ2-4; D ambiguous. This CDR3 comprises 14 residues. Germline V gives CDR1 SGHRS, CDR2 YFSETQ. The V end was cut by 1 base, the J end by 7 bases, with 12 bases between. In DNA form, the CDR3 reads TGCGCCAGCAGCTTGTCCGATGGGCCGAACATTCAGTACTTC. Amino acid sequence: CASSLSDGPNIQYF. Combining the CDR3 with reference TRBV5-1 and TRBJ2-4 gives the whole variable domain KAGVTQTPRYLIKTRGQQVTLSCSPISGHRSVSWYQQTPGQGLQFLFEYFSETQRNKGNFPGRFSGRQFSNSRSEMNVSTLELGDSALYLCASSLSDGPNIQYFGAGTRLSVL.

The chain links TRBV20-1 to TRBJ1-1; D gene ambiguous. The V gene's germline CDR1 is DFQATT and CDR2 SNEGSKA (reference sequence). Trimming took 8 bases from V and 3 from J, leaving 7 bases between them. This CDR3 region has 10 residues. In DNA, the CDR3 is TGCAGTTTCGGCTACACTGAAGCTTTCTTT. Its protein product is CSFGYTEAFF.

The chain uses TRBV7-2 and TRBJ2-7; 9 bases align to TRBD1. The CDR3 has 17 amino acids. Per the germline V gene, CDR1 is SGHTA and CDR2 is FQGNSA. V lost 2 bases and J lost 6; bases outside the gene matches: 14. The CDR3 coding sequence is TGTGCCAGCAGCTTAAGACCGGACAGGGGTAGGATAGGCGAGCAGTACTTC. Its protein is CASSLRPDRGRIGEQYF.

The chain combines TRBV6-5 with TRBJ2-3; D unresolved. CDR3 size: 14 residues. Germline lookup yields CDR1 MNHEY and CDR2 SVGAGI. Deletions cut 1 base from V and 2 bases from J, with 7 bases between. DNA for the CDR3: TGTGCCAGCAGTTACTATGACGCCACAGATACGCAGTATTTT. This gives the protein CASSYYDATDTQYF.

This clone was detected only once. J is TRBJ1-2 and V is TRBV28; unclear D gene. This CDR3 contains 12 residues. V was pared by 4 bases and J by 4 bases, with 7 bases between. From germline, CDR1 is MDHEN and CDR2 SYDVKM. The CDR3 reads CASSSAFYGYTF. The DNA of the CDR3 is TGTGCCAGCAGTTCCGCCTTCTATGGCTACACCTTC.

The gene calls are TRBV6-5 and TRBJ1-1, with 8 bases matching TRBD1. The CDR3 runs 13 residues. V shed 6 bases, J shed 4 bases, and the junction held 4 bases outside the gene matches. Germline loops: CDR1 MNHEY, CDR2 SVGAGI. DNA of the CDR3: TGTGCCAGCAGAGACAGGGGCGTCACTGAAGCTTTCTTT. Translating it yields CASRDRGVTEAFF.

The chain links TRBV30 to TRBJ1-1, with TRBD1 matching over 7 bases. Germline assignment: CDR1 GTSNPN and CDR2 SVGIG (reference sequence). The CDR3 is 13 amino acids. Trimming removed 1 base from V and 11 bases from J; junction bases left unmatched: 10. The DNA of the CDR3 is TGTGCCTGGAGTGCAGGGACAGATGTGAGTGCTTTCTTT. Its protein is CAWSAGTDVSAFF.